The 29 T cell receptor beta chains reported below all come from one sample, sequenced in a study of cytomegalovirus exposure and HLA in healthy donors. A multiplex PCR was run with 60 Vbeta primers and 13 Jbeta primers. Some clones are missing from TCRdb's copy, which holds only in-frame ones; the method was immunoSEQ multiplex PCR. Among about 200,000 clones listed, about 87% were seen once. The sequenced material came from PBMCs. These receptors were taken from a young man in good health and CMV-seronegative.

The chain joins TRBV6-5 to TRBJ2-7, with 7 nucleotides matching TRBD1. The CDR3 is 13 residues long. Per germline, CDR1 MNHEY and CDR2 SVGAGI. The J segment lost 2 bases and the V segment lost 6 bases, leaving 4 bases of the junction unmatched. The CDR3 sequence is CASSRDSTYEQYF. DNA of the CDR3: TGTGCCAGCAGCCGGGACAGTACCTACGAGCAGTACTTC.

This clone has more than one count but fewer than ten. This chain joins TRBV18 and TRBJ1-5, with 8 nucleotides matching TRBD1. CDR1 and CDR2 from the germline V gene are KGHSH and LQKENI. The CDR3 is made up of 13 amino acids. Here the CDR3 reads CASGQGANQPQHF. The CDR3 DNA reads TGTGCTTCTGGGCAGGGGGCAAATCAGCCCCAGCATTTT.

The V call is TRBV5-6, the J call TRBJ2-7, with 12 nucleotides matching TRBD2. This CDR3 spans 16 amino acids. The junction had 5 bases not matched to a gene; V was cut back by 4 bases and J by 0 bases. CDR1 SGHDT and CDR2 YYEEEE come from the germline V gene. The DNA for the CDR3 is TGTGCCAGCAGCCTCGGACTAGCGGGGCCCTCCTACGAGCAGTACTTC. It translates to CASSLGLAGPSYEQYF.

This clone was detected a few times. The CDR3 reads CASSFRDGGYTF. In nucleotides, the CDR3 is TGCGCCAGCAGCTTCAGGGATGGAGGCTACACCTTC. This chain joins TRBV5-1 and TRBJ1-2, with a weak D call TRBD1 (5 bases). The CDR3 is 12 amino acids. Trimming pared 2 bases from V and 8 bases from J, leaving 10 bases between. Germline V gives CDR1 SGHRS, CDR2 YFSETQ.

This clone was seen once. The CDR3 nucleotides read TGTGCCAGCAGTGATGTGACAGGGCGCGCGAACACCGGGGAGCTGTTTTTT. Protein sequence: CASSDVTGRANTGELFF. J is TRBJ2-2 and V is TRBV6-1; 7 bases are shared with TRBD1. Germline V gene sequence: CDR1 MNHNS, CDR2 SASEGT. This CDR3 comprises 17 residues. The V and J ends lost 3 bases and 0 bases, in that order; junction bases with no gene match: 7.

The chain uses TRBV27 and TRBJ1-2, with 7 positions matching TRBD1. V was pared by 8 bases and J by 1 base, with 7 bases of the junction left unmatched. In germline, CDR1 is MNHEY, CDR2 SMNVEV (reference sequence). The CDR3 extends over 14 amino acids. In nucleotides, the CDR3 is TGTGCCAGCGGCTACAGGGGAGGTAACTATGGCTACACCTTC. Its translation: CASGYRGGNYGYTF.

The chain recombines TRBV11-1 with TRBJ2-5, with a possible D match to TRBD1 (5 bases). CDR1 SGHAT and CDR2 FQDESV come from the germline V gene (reference sequence). V gave up 2 bases and J gave up 3 bases, with 13 bases separating them. CDR3 length: 15 residues. The CDR3 sequence is CASSLNPGPEETQYF. The DNA of the CDR3 is TGTGCCAGCAGCTTAAACCCAGGGCCCGAAGAGACCCAGTACTTC.

This clone was seen just once. This chain joins TRBV30 and TRBJ1-1; D gene unclear. The length of the CDR3 is 13 residues. CDR1 and CDR2 from the germline V gene are GTSNPN and SVGIG (reference sequence). The ends were cut back, 4 bases at V and 2 bases at J, with 11 bases in the middle. The CDR3 reads CAWTVGRNTEAFF. For the CDR3, the DNA is TGTGCCTGGACAGTGGGCAGAAACACTGAAGCTTTCTTT. The complete variable domain, with remaining parts taken from reference TRBV30 and TRBJ1-1, reads SQTIHQWPATLVQPVGSPLSLECTVEGTSNPNLYWYRQAAGRGLQLLFYSVGIGQISSEVPQNLSASRPQDRQFILSSKKLLLSDSGFYLCAWTVGRNTEAFFGQGTRLTVV.

CDR3 in DNA: TGTGCCAGCAGGGTACAGGGGAGGTCTGAAGCTTTCTTT. This encodes CASRVQGRSEAFF. The chain recombines TRBV6-5 with TRBJ1-1, with TRBD1 identical over 7 bases. V gave up 6 bases and J gave up 6 bases; unmatched junction bases: 7. Germline CDR1 MNHEY, CDR2 SVGAGI. There are 13 residues in the CDR3.

The chain combines TRBV6-5 with TRBJ2-2, with 9 bases lining up with TRBD1. This CDR3 has 14 amino acids. In germline, CDR1 is MNHEY, CDR2 SVGAGI. Trimming cost V 2 bases and J 5 bases; bases outside gene matches: 0. The CDR3 region is CASSYGTGTGELFF. CDR3 in DNA: TGTGCCAGCAGTTACGGGACAGGGACCGGGGAGCTGTTTTTT.

This chain connects TRBV12-2 to TRBJ2-7; TRBD1 reflects the table's D call only, with no check against the DNA. TRBV12-2 constitutes a pseudogene. The CDR3 is 14 residues long. The CDR3 DNA reads TGTGCAAGTCGCTTATCGCAGGGCTCCTACGAGCAGTACTTC. This sequence encodes CASRLSQGSYEQYF.

This clone occurred a few times. The chain uses TRBV7-2 and TRBJ2-5; D is perhaps TRBD1 (6 bases). The germline V gene has CDR1 SGHTA and CDR2 FQGNSA. There are 17 residues in the CDR3. V gave up 6 bases and J gave up 4 bases, with 24 bases separating them. Here the CDR3 DNA reads TGTGCCAGCAGGGATGGGACAATTTCGGGTGGTATAGAGACCCAGTACTTC. It specifies CASRDGTISGGIETQYF. The entire variable domain, with the rest obtained from reference TRBV7-2 and TRBJ2-5, is as follows: GAGVSQSPSNKVTEKGKDVELRCDPISGHTALYWYRQSLGQGLEFLIYFQGNSAPDKSGLPSDRFSAERTGGSVSTLTIQRTQQEDSAVYLCASRDGTISGGIETQYFGPGTRLLVL.

The rearrangement uses TRBV11-2 and TRBJ2-7; 9 bases agree with TRBD1. CDR3 length equals 14 residues. The V gene's germline CDR1 is SGHAT and CDR2 FQNNGV. V lost 5 bases to trimming and J lost 3 bases; unmatched junction nucleotides: 5. CDR3 DNA sequence: TGTGCCAGCAGCCTCCGGGACAGGGACTACGAGCAGTACTTC. It translates to CASSLRDRDYEQYF.

This clone showed up just a few times. V and J are TRBV5-4 and TRBJ2-3, with 7 bases that match TRBD1. Germline V gives CDR1 SGHNT, CDR2 YYREEE (reference sequence). This CDR3 spans 15 amino acids. V trimming: 0 bases; J trimming: 1 base; junction bases outside the gene matches: 2. The CDR3 nucleotides are TGTGCCAGCAGCTTGGAGGGGGCTGGCACAGATACGCAGTATTTT. The encoded protein is CASSLEGAGTDTQYF.

The V gene is TRBV28, the J gene TRBJ1-4; TRBD1 is a possible D gene (6 bases). This CDR3 comprises 12 residues. Trimming took off 6 bases at V and 8 bases at J, with 10 bases between the two ends. Germline CDR1 reads MDHEN; CDR2 reads SYDVKM. CDR3: CASRTDREKLFF. The CDR3 region has the DNA TGTGCCAGCAGAACAGACAGGGAAAAACTGTTTTTT.

V usage is TRBV20-1 and J usage is TRBJ2-5; D gene uncertain. Trimming stripped 6 bases from V and 1 base from J, with 3 bases between. Germline assignment: CDR1 DFQATT and CDR2 SNEGSKA (reference sequence). The CDR3 runs 10 residues. The CDR3 sequence: CSALQETQYF. DNA of the CDR3: TGCAGTGCCCTCCAAGAGACCCAGTACTTC.

The chain is built from TRBV7-2 and TRBJ1-5; D may be TRBD1 (5 bases). Germline V gives CDR1 SGHTA, CDR2 FQGNSA. Deletions cut 5 bases from V and 0 bases from J, with 8 bases between. The CDR3 is 14 residues long. The CDR3 loop reads CASSLQVSNQPQHF. DNA for the CDR3: TGTGCCAGCAGCCTACAGGTTAGCAATCAGCCCCAGCATTTT.

V is TRBV28 and J is TRBJ2-3, with D perhaps TRBD2 (6 bases). This CDR3 contains 18 residues. V was trimmed by 8 bases and J by 3 bases, leaving 27 bases between them. The germline gives CDR1 MDHEN, CDR2 SYDVKM. This CDR3 is CASGEVGASGSLTDTQYF. CDR3 in DNA: TGTGCCAGCGGGGAGGTCGGGGCCTCGGGATCCCTAACAGATACGCAGTATTTT.

The V gene is TRBV4-1, the J gene TRBJ2-2; D may be TRBD1 (6 bases). Per the germline V gene, CDR1 is MGHRA and CDR2 is YSYEKL. This CDR3 contains 16 residues. V was shortened by 2 bases and J by 4 bases, with 14 bases between the two germline ends. The CDR3 region is CASSQIWGQGTGELFF. The CDR3 region has the DNA TGCGCCAGCAGCCAAATCTGGGGGCAGGGCACCGGGGAGCTGTTTTTT.

The chain employs TRBV27 and TRBJ1-5; D uncertain. In germline, CDR1 is MNHEY, CDR2 SMNVEV (reference sequence). With 2 bases removed from V and 5 bases from J, the gap between germline ends came to 10 bases. The CDR3 spans 14 residues. The CDR3 here is CASSLRGSHQPQHF. In DNA, the CDR3 is TGTGCCAGCAGTTTACGTGGCAGTCATCAGCCCCAGCATTTT.

The chain links TRBV19 to TRBJ2-6; tentative D call: TRBD1 (6 bases). CDR3 size: 15 residues. V was pared by 10 bases and J by 0 bases, with 13 bases between. Germline V gives CDR1 LNHDA, CDR2 SQIVND (reference sequence). Here the CDR3 DNA reads TGTGCCACTTCGACAGGAACCTCTGGGGCCAACGTCCTGACTTTC. This codes for CATSTGTSGANVLTF.

This chain connects TRBV14 to TRBJ1-2; D is undetermined. Trimming removed 3 bases from V and 7 bases from J, with 27 bases in between. The CDR3 loop spans 18 amino acids. The germline V gene encodes CDR1 SGHDN and CDR2 FVKESK. The CDR3 protein is CASSQMIGYGVGYGGYTF. The CDR3 DNA follows: TGTGCCAGCAGCCAGATGATTGGGTACGGGGTCGGTTATGGTGGCTACACCTTC.

The rearrangement uses TRBV19 and TRBJ2-7, with 11 bases that match TRBD1. Trimming at V came to 6 bases and at J to 7 bases, leaving 5 bases not matched to a gene. Germline assignment: CDR1 LNHDA and CDR2 SQIVND (reference sequence). CDR3 size: 13 residues. CDR3 DNA: TGTGCCAGTAGCCTCGGGACAGGGGGAGAGCAGTACTTC. Protein sequence: CASSLGTGGEQYF. Full variable domain (outside the CDR3, taken from reference TRBV19 and TRBJ2-7): DGGITQSPKYLFRKEGQNVTLSCEQNLNHDAMYWYRQDPGQGLRLIYYSQIVNDFQKGDIAEGYSVSREKKESFPLTVTSAQKNPTAFYLCASSLGTGGEQYFGPGTRLTVT.

CDR3 in DNA: TGTGCCAGCAGTTTACTTCGCGGCCTCCCGGCCCAAAACATTCAGTACTTC. Protein product: CASSLLRGLPAQNIQYF. The chain uses TRBV28 and TRBJ2-4; D gene uncertain. This CDR3 is built from 17 residues. Germline assignment: CDR1 MDHEN and CDR2 SYDVKM. V was shortened by 2 bases and J by 5 bases, with 19 bases between the two germline ends.

The chain joins TRBV11-2 to TRBJ2-7; 10 positions agree with TRBD2. Germline assignment: CDR1 SGHAT and CDR2 FQNNGV. The CDR3 contains 16 residues. Losses at the gene ends were 7 bases for V and 5 bases for J; bases not matched to a gene: 14. CDR3 sequence (DNA): TGTGCCAGCACCCGAGGAGCGGGAGGGGGGTTGGACGAGCAGTACTTC. It specifies CASTRGAGGGLDEQYF.

The chain is built from TRBV6-1 and TRBJ1-2; tentative D call: TRBD1 (5 bases). Trimming took 2 bases from V and 5 from J, leaving 9 bases between them. The germline V gene has CDR1 MNHNS and CDR2 SASEGT. The CDR3 runs 13 residues. The CDR3 here is CASSEFGGYGYTF. CDR3 bases: TGTGCCAGCAGTGAATTCGGGGGGTATGGCTACACCTTC.

This chain links TRBV11-1 with TRBJ1-1, with 7 bases lining up with TRBD1. The V gene end was trimmed by 2 bases and the J gene end by 1 base; junction bases not matched to a gene: 1. This CDR3 is built from 14 residues. The germline V gene encodes CDR1 SGHAT and CDR2 FQDESV (reference sequence). CDR3 residues: CASSLSGGNTEAFF. CDR3 DNA sequence: TGTGCCAGCAGCTTATCAGGGGGGAACACTGAAGCTTTCTTT.

The V and J genes are TRBV15 and TRBJ1-5, with a weak D call TRBD1 (5 bases). The V and J ends lost 1 base and 4 bases respectively, with 23 bases between them. Germline V gene data show CDR1 as LNHNV and CDR2 as YYDKDF (reference sequence). The CDR3 consists of 19 residues. CDR3 sequence (DNA): TGTGCCACCAGCAGAGGGCGGGGCGCCGGGAATATGCTAAATCAGCCCCAGCATTTT. This encodes CATSRGRGAGNMLNQPQHF.

This clone came up a few times. The V and J genes are TRBV5-1 and TRBJ2-5; TRBD1 agrees at 7 bases. Germline CDR1 SGHRS, CDR2 YFSETQ. The CDR3 is 12 residues long. Trimming took 4 bases from V and 5 from J; bases not matched to a gene: 2. The CDR3 DNA reads TGCGCCAGCAGCGTACAGGGGGAGACCCAGTACTTC. This sequence encodes CASSVQGETQYF.